Listed below are T cell receptor beta chains from one sample, sequenced in a study of beta chain features in type 1 diabetes. The method was immunoSEQ multiplex PCR; TCRdb's version includes in-frame clones alone and lacks a portion of them. The table shows around 310,000 clones, with 8% to 13% occurring only once. Material: naive CD4+ T cells from blood. The source of these receptors is a woman aged 30 to 39 in good health. Each CDR3 is given with its conserved first and last residue. D genes are given only for firm matches. The listing skips clone size in some rows; elsewhere it reads once, few, many or a size class.

>.|TRBV7-7|TRBJ2-5|few
TGTGCTAGCAGCTTAGGCATCCCCGCCAGCGAAGAGACCCAGTACTTC
CASSLGIPASEETQYF
>TRBD2|TRBV9|TRBJ2-5|.
TGTGCCAGCAGCGTAGGGGGAGCGGGAGGCCAAGAGACCCAGTACTTC
CASSVGGAGGQETQYF
>TRBD2|TRBV29-1|TRBJ2-1|few
TGCAGCGTTGAGAGGCTAGCGGAGAACAATGAGCAGTTCTTC
CSVERLAENNEQFF
>TRBD1|TRBV11-2|TRBJ2-1|.
TGTGCCAGCAATTCCGGGACAGGTTACAATGAGCAGTTCTTC
CASNSGTGYNEQFF
>.|TRBV19|TRBJ2-7|few
TGTGCCAGTAGTATGTCTAGCTCTAGCTCCTACGAGCAGTACTTC
CASSMSSSSSYEQYF
>.|TRBV9|TRBJ2-1|few
TGTGCCAGCAGCCGCACAGGAGTCTACAATGAGCAGTTCTTC
CASSRTGVYNEQFF
>TRBD1|TRBV7-9|TRBJ2-7|.
TGTGCCAGCAGCCCAATGGACAGGGAATCCCACGAGCAGTACTTC
CASSPMDRESHEQYF
>.|TRBV18|TRBJ2-5|few
TGTGCCAGCTCACCCGTGGACATCGAGACCCAGTACTTC
CASSPVDIETQYF
>TRBD1|TRBV29-1|TRBJ1-5|.
TGCAGCGTTGGACAGGGGAGCAATCAGCCCCAGCATTTT
CSVGQGSNQPQHF
>TRBD2|TRBV7-9|TRBJ2-1|.
TGTGCCAGCAGCTCGGGACTAGCGGTGTTTACAAATCAGCAGTTCTTC
CASSSGLAVFTNQQFF
>.|TRBV2|TRBJ1-1|few
TGTGCCAGCAGCAGACAGGAGAACACTGAAGCTTTCTTT
CASSRQENTEAFF
>.|TRBV7-2|TRBJ2-7|few
TGTGCCAGCAGCTTAGGCGGGTCTTTGTACGAGCAGTACTTC
CASSLGGSLYEQYF
>.|TRBV5-1|TRBJ2-7|few
TGCGCCAGCAGTCGACCTGACGGGACACGGGCCTACGAGCAGTACTTC
CASSRPDGTRAYEQYF
>TRBD1|TRBV2|TRBJ1-1|few
TGTGCCAGCAGGTACCGCTCGGACAGGGCCGAAACTGAAGCTTTCTTT
CASRYRSDRAETEAFF
>TRBD2|TRBV9|TRBJ2-3|.
TGTGCCAGCAGCGTAGAATCTAGCGGGAACGTCGCAGATACGCAGTATTTT
CASSVESSGNVADTQYF
>TRBD2|TRBV15|TRBJ2-2|.
TGTGCCACCAGCAGAGAAAAGCGGGAAAGGTCAAGAGGCACCGGGGAGCTGTTTTTT
CATSREKRERSRGTGELFF
>TRBD2|TRBV14|TRBJ2-3|.
TGTGCCAGCAGCCAAGTCTTACGAGCGGGAGTTCGAACAGATACGCAGTATTTT
CASSQVLRAGVRTDTQYF
>TRBD1|TRBV25-1|TRBJ1-5|.
TGTGCCCGAAAAAAGCAAAGACAGGGTTGTCAGCCCCAGCATTTT
CARKKQRQGCQPQHF
>.|TRBV5-1|TRBJ2-2|few
TGCGCCAGCAGCTTGCTCGGCGGGTCGGACACCGGGGAGCTGTTTTTT
CASSLLGGSDTGELFF
>TRBD1|TRBV7-9|TRBJ1-2|few
TGTGCCAGCAGCTTAACCGGGACAGGGGATGGCTACACCTTC
CASSLTGTGDGYTF
>.|TRBV25-1|TRBJ2-7|few
TGTGCCAGCAGTGACAGGGTCCTCTCAACCTACGAGCAGTACTTC
CASSDRVLSTYEQYF
>TRBD2|TRBV4-2|TRBJ2-7|few
TGTGCCAGCAGCCAAGATGCAGCGGGGGGACTCTACGAGCAGTACTTC
CASSQDAAGGLYEQYF
>.|TRBV6-5|TRBJ2-1|.
TGTGCCAGCAGTACGCATGGGACAAATCACAATGAGCAGTTCTTC
CASSTHGTNHNEQFF
>.|TRBV9|TRBJ1-4|few
TGTGCCAGCAGTCCTACCGGGACCGTGGGGGGAAAACTGTTTTTT
CASSPTGTVGGKLFF
>TRBD1|TRBV28|TRBJ1-1|.
TGTGCCAGCAGTTTACGACAGGGGATGAACACTGAAGCTTTCTTT
CASSLRQGMNTEAFF
>.|TRBV9|TRBJ2-1|.
TGTGCCAGCAGCGTAGACATCGGGAGCTACAATGAGCAGTTCTTC
CASSVDIGSYNEQFF
>.|TRBV28|TRBJ1-5|.
TGTGCCAGCAGTCCCCCAGGGGTACGGACGGGGCATTTT
CASSPPGVRTGHF
>.|TRBV30|TRBJ2-1|few
TGTGCCTGCACGGGACTAGGGGGCTCCAATGAGCAGTTCTTC
CACTGLGGSNEQFF
>TRBD2|TRBV10-3|TRBJ2-1|.
TGTGCCATCAGTCTAGCGGGAGTGGGCAATGAGCAGTTCTTC
CAISLAGVGNEQFF
>TRBD2|TRBV7-3|TRBJ2-5|.
TGTGCCAGCAGCAGAATAGCGGGGCGACAAGAGACCCAGTACTTC
CASSRIAGRQETQYF
>.|TRBV20-1|TRBJ2-5|few
TGCAGTGCGCTAGAAGAGACCCAGTACTTC
CSALEETQYF
>.|TRBV28|TRBJ2-1|.
TGTGCCATCGTAACAGGTTCCAATGAGCAGTTCTTC
CAIVTGSNEQFF
>TRBD2|TRBV6-5|TRBJ2-3|.
TGTGCCAGCAGTTCCGGGACTAGCGGGAGCACAGATACGCAGTATTTT
CASSSGTSGSTDTQYF